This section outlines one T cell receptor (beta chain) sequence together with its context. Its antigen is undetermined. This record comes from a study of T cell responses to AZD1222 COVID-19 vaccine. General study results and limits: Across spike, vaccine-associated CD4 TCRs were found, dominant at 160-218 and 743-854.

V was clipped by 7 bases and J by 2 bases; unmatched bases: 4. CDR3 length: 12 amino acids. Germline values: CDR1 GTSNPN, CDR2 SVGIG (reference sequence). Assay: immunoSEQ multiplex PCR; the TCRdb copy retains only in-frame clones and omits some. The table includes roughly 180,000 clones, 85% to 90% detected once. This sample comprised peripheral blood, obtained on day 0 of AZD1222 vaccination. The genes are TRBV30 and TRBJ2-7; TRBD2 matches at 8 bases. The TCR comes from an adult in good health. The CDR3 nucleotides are TGTGCCTCGAATAGCGGGACCTACGAGCAGTACTTC. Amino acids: CASNSGTYEQYF.